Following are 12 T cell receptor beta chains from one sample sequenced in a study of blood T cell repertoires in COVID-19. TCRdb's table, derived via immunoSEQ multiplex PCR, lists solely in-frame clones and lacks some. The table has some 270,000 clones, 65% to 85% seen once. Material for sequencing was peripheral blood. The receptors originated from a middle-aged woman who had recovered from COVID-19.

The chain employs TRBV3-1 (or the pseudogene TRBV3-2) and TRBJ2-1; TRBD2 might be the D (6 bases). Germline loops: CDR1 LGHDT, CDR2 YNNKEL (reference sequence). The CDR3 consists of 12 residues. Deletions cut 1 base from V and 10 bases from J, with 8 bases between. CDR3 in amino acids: CASSQVAGEQFF. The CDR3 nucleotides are TGTGCCAGCAGCCAAGTTGCGGGAGAGCAGTTCTTC.

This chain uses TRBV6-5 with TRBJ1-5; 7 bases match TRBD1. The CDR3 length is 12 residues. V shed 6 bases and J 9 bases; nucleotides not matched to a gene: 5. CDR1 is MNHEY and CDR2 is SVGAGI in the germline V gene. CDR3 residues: CASSGTVWPQHF. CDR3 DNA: TGTGCCAGCAGCGGGACAGTATGGCCCCAGCATTTT.

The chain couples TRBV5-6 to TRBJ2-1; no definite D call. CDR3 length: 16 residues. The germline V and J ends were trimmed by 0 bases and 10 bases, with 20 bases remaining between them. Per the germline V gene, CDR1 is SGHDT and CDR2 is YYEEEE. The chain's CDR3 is CASSLDISSTRREQFF. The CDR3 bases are TGTGCCAGCAGCTTGGATATTTCGTCAACTCGGAGAGAGCAGTTCTTC.

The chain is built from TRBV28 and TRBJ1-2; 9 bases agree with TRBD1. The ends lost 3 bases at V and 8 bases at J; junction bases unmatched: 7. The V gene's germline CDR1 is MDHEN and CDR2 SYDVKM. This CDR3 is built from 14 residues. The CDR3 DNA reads TGTGCCAGCAGTTTGGCCGGGACAGGGTTCGGCTACACCTTC. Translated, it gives CASSLAGTGFGYTF.

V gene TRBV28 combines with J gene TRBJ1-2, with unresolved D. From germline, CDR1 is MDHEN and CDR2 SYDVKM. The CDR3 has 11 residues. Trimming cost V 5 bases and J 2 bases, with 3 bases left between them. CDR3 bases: TGTGCCAGCAGTCTGAACTATGGCTACACCTTC. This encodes CASSLNYGYTF.

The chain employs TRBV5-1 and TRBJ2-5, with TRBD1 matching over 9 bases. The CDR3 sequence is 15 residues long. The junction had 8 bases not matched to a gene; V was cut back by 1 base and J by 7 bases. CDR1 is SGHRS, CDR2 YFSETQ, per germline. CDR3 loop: CASSLLGQGSSTQYF. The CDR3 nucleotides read TGCGCCAGCAGCTTGTTGGGACAGGGCTCTTCGACCCAGTACTTC.

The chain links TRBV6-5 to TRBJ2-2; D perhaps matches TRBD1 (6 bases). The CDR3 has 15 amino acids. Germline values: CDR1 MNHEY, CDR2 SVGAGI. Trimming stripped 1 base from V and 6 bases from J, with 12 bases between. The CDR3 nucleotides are TGTGCCAGCAGTTACTTTGGCAGGGGAGCCGGGGAGCTGTTTTTT. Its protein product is CASSYFGRGAGELFF.

The CDR3 DNA sequence: TGTGCCAGCAGCTTAGTTGTACAGCCCCTCTCCGATGAGCAGTTCTTC. Its translation: CASSLVVQPLSDEQFF. The chain has TRBV7-2 and TRBJ2-1; D remains ambiguous. The germline V and J ends were trimmed by 1 base and 8 bases, with 18 bases remaining between them. Germline CDR1 and CDR2: SGHTA and FQGNSA. The CDR3 totals 16 residues. Together with reference TRBV7-2 and TRBJ2-1, the CDR3 gives the full variable domain: GAGVSQSPSNKVTEKGKDVELRCDPISGHTALYWYRQSLGQGLEFLIYFQGNSAPDKSGLPSDRFSAERTGGSVSTLTIQRTQQEDSAVYLCASSLVVQPLSDEQFFGPGTRLTVL.

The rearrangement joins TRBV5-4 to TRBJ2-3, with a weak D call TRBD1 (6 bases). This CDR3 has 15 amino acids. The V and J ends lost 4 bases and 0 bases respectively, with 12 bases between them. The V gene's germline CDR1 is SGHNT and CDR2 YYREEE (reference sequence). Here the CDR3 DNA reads TGTGCCAGCAGCCACTGGACAGCTAGCACAGATACGCAGTATTTT. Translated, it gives CASSHWTASTDTQYF.

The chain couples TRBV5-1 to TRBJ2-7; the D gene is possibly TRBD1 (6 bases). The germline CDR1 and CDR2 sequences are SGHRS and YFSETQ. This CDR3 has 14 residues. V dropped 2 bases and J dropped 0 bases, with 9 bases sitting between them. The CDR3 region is CASSFLDSSYEQYF. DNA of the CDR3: TGCGCCAGCAGCTTTTTGGACAGCTCCTACGAGCAGTACTTC. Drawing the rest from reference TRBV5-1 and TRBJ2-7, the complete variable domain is KAGVTQTPRYLIKTRGQQVTLSCSPISGHRSVSWYQQTPGQGLQFLFEYFSETQRNKGNFPGRFSGRQFSNSRSEMNVSTLELGDSALYLCASSFLDSSYEQYFGPGTRLTVT.

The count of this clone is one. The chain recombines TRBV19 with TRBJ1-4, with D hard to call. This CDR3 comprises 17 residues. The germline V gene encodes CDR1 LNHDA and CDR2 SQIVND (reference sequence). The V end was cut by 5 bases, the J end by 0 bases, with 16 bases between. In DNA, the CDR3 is TGTGCCAGTAGTCCCAGGAAATTAGTTGCAACTAATGAAAAACTGTTTTTT. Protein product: CASSPRKLVATNEKLFF.

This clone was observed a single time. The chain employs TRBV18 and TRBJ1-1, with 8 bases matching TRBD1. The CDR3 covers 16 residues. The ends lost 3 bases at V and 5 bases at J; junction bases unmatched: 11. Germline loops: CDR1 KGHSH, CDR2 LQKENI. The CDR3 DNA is TGTGCCAGCTCACCCTTGGACAGGGCCGGTTCGACTGAAGCTTTCTTT. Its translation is CASSPLDRAGSTEAFF.